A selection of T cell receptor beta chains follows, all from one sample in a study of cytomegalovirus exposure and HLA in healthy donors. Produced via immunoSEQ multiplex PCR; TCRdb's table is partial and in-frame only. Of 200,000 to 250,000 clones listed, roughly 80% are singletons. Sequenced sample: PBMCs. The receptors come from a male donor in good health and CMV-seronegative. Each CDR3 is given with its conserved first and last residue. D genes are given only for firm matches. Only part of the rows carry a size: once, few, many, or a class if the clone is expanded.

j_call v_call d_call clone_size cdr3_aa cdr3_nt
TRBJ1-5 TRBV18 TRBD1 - CASSPGQGMNQPQHF TGTGCCAGCTCCCCGGGACAGGGGATGAATCAGCCCCAGCATTTT
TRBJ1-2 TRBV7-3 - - CASSPQPTAGGYTF TGTGCCAGCAGCCCCCAACCGACAGCGGGAGGCTACACCTTC
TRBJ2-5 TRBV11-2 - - CASSLLGGRGAAGETQYF TGTGCCAGCAGCTTGTTGGGGGGGAGGGGGGCGGCTGGAGAGACCCAGTACTTC
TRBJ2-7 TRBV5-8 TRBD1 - CASSFGQGSRYEQYF TGTGCCAGCAGCTTCGGACAGGGTAGTAGGTACGAGCAGTACTTC
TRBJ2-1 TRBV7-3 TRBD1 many CASSLKDRGSYNEQFF TGTGCCAGCAGCTTAAAGGACAGGGGTTCCTACAATGAGCAGTTCTTC
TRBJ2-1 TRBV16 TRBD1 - CASSRTGQGKYNEQFF TGTGCCAGCAGCCGTACGGGACAGGGGAAATACAATGAGCAGTTCTTC
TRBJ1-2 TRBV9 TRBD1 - CASSEKTGKLSTNYGYTF TGTGCCAGCAGCGAGAAGACAGGGAAACTATCTACTAACTATGGCTACACCTTC
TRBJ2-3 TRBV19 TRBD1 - CASSSRQGTDTQYF TGTGCCAGTAGTTCCAGACAGGGAACAGATACGCAGTATTTT
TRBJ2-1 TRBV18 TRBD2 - CASSPGTSKYEQFF TGTGCCAGCTCACCCGGGACTAGCAAGTATGAGCAGTTCTTC
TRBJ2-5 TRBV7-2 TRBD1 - CASSPGQVETQYF TGTGCCAGCAGCCCCGGACAGGTGGAGACCCAGTACTTC
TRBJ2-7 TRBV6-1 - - CASSEVEGPYEQYF TGTGCCAGCAGTGAAGTGGAGGGACCCTACGAGCAGTACTTC